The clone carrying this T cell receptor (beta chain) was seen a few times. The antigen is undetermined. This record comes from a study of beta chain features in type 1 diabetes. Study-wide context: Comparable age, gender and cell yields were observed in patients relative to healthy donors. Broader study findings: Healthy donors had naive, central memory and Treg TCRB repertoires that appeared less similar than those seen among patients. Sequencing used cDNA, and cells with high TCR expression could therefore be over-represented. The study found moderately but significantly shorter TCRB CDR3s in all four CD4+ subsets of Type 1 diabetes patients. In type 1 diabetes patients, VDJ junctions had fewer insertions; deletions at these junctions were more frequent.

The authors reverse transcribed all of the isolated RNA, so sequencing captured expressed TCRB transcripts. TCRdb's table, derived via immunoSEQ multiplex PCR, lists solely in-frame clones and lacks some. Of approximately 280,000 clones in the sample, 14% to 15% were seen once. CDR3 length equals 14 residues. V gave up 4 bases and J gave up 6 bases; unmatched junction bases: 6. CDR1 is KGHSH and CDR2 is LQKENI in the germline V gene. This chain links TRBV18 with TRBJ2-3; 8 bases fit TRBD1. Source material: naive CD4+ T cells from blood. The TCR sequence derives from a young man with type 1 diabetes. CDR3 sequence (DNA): TGTGCCAGCTCACTAGGACAGGGCGGGGATACGCAGTATTTT. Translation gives CASSLGQGGDTQYF.